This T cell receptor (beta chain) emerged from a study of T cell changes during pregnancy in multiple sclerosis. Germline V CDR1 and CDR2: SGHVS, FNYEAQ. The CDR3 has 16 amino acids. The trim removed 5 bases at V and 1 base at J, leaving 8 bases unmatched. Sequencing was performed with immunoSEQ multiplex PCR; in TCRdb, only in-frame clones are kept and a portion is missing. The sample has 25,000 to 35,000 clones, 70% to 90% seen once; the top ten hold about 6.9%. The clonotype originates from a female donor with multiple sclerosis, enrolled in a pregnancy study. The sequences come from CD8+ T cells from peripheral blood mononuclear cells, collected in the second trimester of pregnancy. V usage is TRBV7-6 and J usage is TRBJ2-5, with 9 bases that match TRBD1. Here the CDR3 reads CASSTEGTGFQETQYF. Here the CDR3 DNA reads TGTGCCAGCAGCACCGAGGGGACAGGGTTCCAAGAGACCCAGTACTTC.